Shown below are 27 T cell receptor beta chains from a single sample sequenced in a study of T cells in Graves' hyperthyroidism and ophthalmopathy. Template material for amplifying TCR beta CDR3 regions consisted of RNA transcripts. TCR CDR3 regions were first amplified by RT-PCR with HTBI primers. TCRdb called the multiplex PCR reads again in MiXCR, with one record for every CDR3 protein. The sample lists about 640,000 distinct CDR3 sequences, about a fifth occurring once. The sequenced sample consisted of blood. These TCRs come from a man aged 30 to 39 with Graves' ophthalmopathy.

The chain couples TRBV11-3 to TRBJ2-1, with 12 bases identical to TRBD2. V was clipped by 5 bases and J by 9 bases; unmatched bases: 8. This CDR3 spans 15 amino acids. Germline loops: CDR1 SGHNT, CDR2 YENEEA. CDR3 sequence (DNA): TGTGCCAGCAGCCCGACTAGCGGGAGCGGAGGTGAGCAGTTCTTC. Translated, it gives CASSPTSGSGGEQFF.

This clonotype was detected ten times or more. The chain uses TRBV28 and TRBJ1-3; tentative D call: TRBD1 (6 bases). This CDR3 is built from 14 residues. In germline, CDR1 is MDHEN, CDR2 SYDVKM. Trimming cost V 6 bases and J 0 bases, with 9 bases left between them. CDR3 nucleotides: TGTGCCAGCAGGGCGACAGGCTCTGGAAACACCATATATTTT. Its translation: CASRATGSGNTIYF.

This clonotype was observed at least ten times. The chain couples TRBV12-3 or TRBV12-4 to TRBJ2-7, with 8 bases that match TRBD2. This CDR3 is built from 15 residues. V gave up 2 bases and J gave up 7 bases; unmatched junction bases: 10. The CDR3 region has the DNA TGTGCCAGCAGTTTAAGGGAAATAGCGGGATCGGAGCAGTACTTC. Its translation: CASSLREIAGSEQYF.

The CDR3 coding sequence is TGTGCCAGCAGCGTAGCTACAGGGACAGGGATCTCAGGAAACACCATATATTTT. This codes for CASSVATGTGISGNTIYF. The chain recombines TRBV9 with TRBJ1-3, with 9 bases lining up with TRBD1. Germline-derived CDR1 and CDR2 are SGDLS and YYNGEE. The CDR3 runs to 18 residues. The ends lost 0 bases at V and 4 bases at J; junction bases unmatched: 11. Full variable domain (missing parts from reference TRBV9 and TRBJ1-3): DSGVTQTPKHLITATGQRVTLRCSPRSGDLSVYWYQQSLDQGLQFLIQYYNGEERAKGNILERFSAQQFPDLHSELNLSSLELGDSALYFCASSVATGTGISGNTIYFGEGSWLTVV.

This clonotype has just a few counts. V usage is TRBV20-1 and J usage is TRBJ2-7; 14 positions agree with TRBD2. In germline, CDR1 is DFQATT, CDR2 SNEGSKA (reference sequence). This CDR3 contains 14 residues. V was clipped by 6 bases and J by 3 bases; unmatched bases: 4. The CDR3 protein is CSARGTSGSYEQYF. CDR3 bases: TGCAGTGCCCGCGGGACTAGCGGGAGCTACGAGCAGTACTTC.

This clonotype was seen at least ten times. This chain links TRBV12-3 or TRBV12-4 with TRBJ2-3, with 9 bases that match TRBD1. This CDR3 is 17 amino acids long. V dropped 3 bases and J dropped 1; count of bases not matched to a gene: 8. The CDR3: CASSLRTGAVGTDTQYF. The CDR3 region has the DNA TGTGCCAGCAGTTTGAGGACAGGGGCGGTCGGCACAGATACGCAGTATTTT.

This rearrangement joins TRBV29-1 to TRBJ1-1; a possible D gene is TRBD1 (5 bases). Deletions cut 3 bases from V and 4 bases from J, with 15 bases between. The germline V gene has CDR1 SQVTM and CDR2 ANQGSEA. The CDR3 is 14 residues long. Here the CDR3 DNA reads TGCAGCGTTGAGCCGCGGGGGATAGCCACTGAAGCTTTCTTT. Protein sequence: CSVEPRGIATEAFF.

This clonotype was recorded a few times. This chain uses TRBV27 with TRBJ2-1, with 16 nucleotides matching TRBD2. Per germline, CDR1 MNHEY and CDR2 SMNVEV (reference sequence). The length of the CDR3 is 20 residues. V lost 4 bases, J lost 7 bases, and 16 bases stayed unmatched. CDR3 DNA: TGTGCCAGCAGTTCAGATTCCGCCCGGGGACTAGCGGGAGGGCGGAATGAGCAGTTCTTC. It yields the protein CASSSDSARGLAGGRNEQFF.

This clonotype was observed at least ten times. The genes are TRBV5-1 and TRBJ2-3; D might be TRBD1 (6 bases). Germline CDR1 and CDR2: SGHRS and YFSETQ. The CDR3 spans 14 residues. V shed 4 bases and J shed 4 bases, with 13 bases lying between them. DNA of the CDR3: TGCGCCAGCAGCCCTACAGGGAGCGCAGATACGCAGTATTTT. Its translation is CASSPTGSADTQYF.

Ten or more counts support this clonotype. The J gene is TRBJ1-1, the V gene TRBV2, with a weak D call TRBD1 (5 bases). V was shortened by 6 bases and J by 0 bases, with 5 bases between the two germline ends. Per germline, CDR1 SNHLY and CDR2 FYNNEI. CDR3 length equals 12 residues. This chain's CDR3 is CASRTVNTEAFF. CDR3 sequence (DNA): TGTGCCAGCAGGACAGTGAACACTGAAGCTTTCTTT.

In its sample, this clonotype was seen a few times. The chain is built from TRBV6-1 and TRBJ2-7; D unclear. This CDR3 is 13 amino acids long. Germline CDR1 reads MNHNS; CDR2 reads SASEGT. Trimming stripped 8 bases from V and 7 bases from J, with 18 bases between. The CDR3 region has the DNA TGTGCCAGCTCTATTTCCCGACTGGGGGAGCAGTACTTC. Translated: CASSISRLGEQYF.

This clonotype was observed a handful of times. The rearrangement links TRBV5-1 to TRBJ1-1; D uncertain. This CDR3 is built from 14 residues. V shed 5 bases and J shed 0 bases, with 11 bases lying between them. Per germline, CDR1 SGHRS and CDR2 YFSETQ. The CDR3 DNA reads TGCGCCAGCAGGTTCGACAACATGAACACTGAAGCTTTCTTT. Its translation is CASRFDNMNTEAFF.

J is TRBJ2-1 and V is TRBV15; weak D call: TRBD1 (7 bases). The CDR3 covers 15 residues. CDR1 is LNHNV and CDR2 is YYDKDF in the germline V gene (reference sequence). The V and J ends lost 1 base and 9 bases respectively, with 16 bases between them. Here the CDR3 reads CATSRGQGGIIEQFF. CDR3 coding DNA: TGTGCCACCAGCAGAGGACAGGGAGGTATTATTGAGCAGTTCTTC.

This clonotype came up many times. J is TRBJ2-2 and V is TRBV12-3 or TRBV12-4; 8 bases fit TRBD1. The V segment lost 5 bases and the J segment 5 bases; nucleotides outside the gene matches: 7. The CDR3 spans 15 residues. For the CDR3, the DNA is TGTGCCAGCAGTCCCCGGACAGGGTGGACCGGGGAGCTGTTTTTT. Translated: CASSPRTGWTGELFF.

The J gene is TRBJ1-5, the V gene TRBV20-1; 9 nucleotides line up with TRBD1. Germline CDR1 and CDR2: DFQATT and SNEGSKA (reference sequence). The junction had 5 bases not matched to a gene; V was cut back by 1 base and J by 7 bases. The CDR3 is 14 residues long. The CDR3 DNA is TGCAGTGCTAGAGGACAGGGGGTTGCGCAGCCCCAGCATTTT. Its protein is CSARGQGVAQPQHF.

In nucleotides, the CDR3 is TGTGCCAGCAGACACGATGGTAGGGACAGCTCTGGGGCCAACGTCCTGACTTTC. This codes for CASRHDGRDSSGANVLTF. V gene TRBV5-8 combines with J gene TRBJ2-6, with TRBD1 matching 7 bases. With 5 bases clipped from V and 0 bases from J, the junction kept 11 bases outside the gene matches. Germline V gene lookup returns CDR1 SGHTS and CDR2 YDEGEE. This CDR3 contains 18 residues.

This clonotype was seen a few times. The chain is built from TRBV12-3 or TRBV12-4 and TRBJ1-5, with a tentative D call TRBD1 (5 bases). CDR3 size: 14 residues. V lost 4 bases to trimming and J lost 3 bases, with 10 bases between them. The CDR3 DNA is TGTGCCAGCAGTTCCTCGGGGCACAATCAGCCCCAGCATTTT. Its translation is CASSSSGHNQPQHF.

There are many counts of this clonotype. The chain is built from TRBV30 and TRBJ1-4; D ambiguous. The CDR3 runs 15 residues. Trimming removed 5 bases from V and 7 bases from J, with 20 bases in between. Per germline, CDR1 GTSNPN and CDR2 SVGIG (reference sequence). The CDR3 here is CAWLQMRAGSEKLFF. The CDR3 nucleotides are TGTGCCTGGCTGCAGATGCGTGCGGGGAGTGAAAAACTGTTTTTT.

This chain joins TRBV20-1 and TRBJ2-7; TRBD2 might be the D (6 bases). From germline, CDR1 is DFQATT and CDR2 SNEGSKA (reference sequence). Between the trimmed V and J ends, which lost 5 bases and 4 bases, there was a span of 21 bases. This CDR3 comprises 15 residues. The CDR3 spells CSAPSPVGGGYEQYF. Written as DNA, the CDR3 is TGCAGTGCTCCCAGTCCAGTGGGAGGAGGGTACGAGCAGTACTTC.

This clonotype has a count of ten or more. The chain carries TRBV12-3 or TRBV12-4 and TRBJ2-1, with 8 bases matching TRBD2. V shed 5 bases and J 7 bases; nucleotides not matched to a gene: 10. This CDR3 has 15 amino acids. The CDR3 protein is CASSRQAGVMNEQFF. The CDR3 DNA sequence: TGTGCCAGCAGTCGTCAAGCGGGAGTCATGAATGAGCAGTTCTTC.

This clonotype appeared a few times. The chain recombines TRBV7-2 with TRBJ2-7, with D maybe TRBD2 (6 bases). The CDR3 runs 15 residues. V was trimmed by 5 bases and J by 0 bases, leaving 14 bases between them. Germline CDR1 and CDR2: SGHTA and FQGNSA. CDR3: CASSPAVGSSYEQYF. CDR3 nucleotide sequence: TGTGCCAGCAGCCCCGCCGTCGGGAGCTCCTACGAGCAGTACTTC.

On this clonotype: This may come from a read error, since a much larger clone is one base off. The CDR3 DNA reads as TGTGCCAGCAGTGGGGCAGGGGGCCTCAACACTGAAGCTTTCTTT. Its protein is CASSGAGGLNTEAFF. This chain joins TRBV2 and TRBJ1-1, with 8 bases lining up with TRBD1. CDR3 length equals 15 residues. The V gene end was trimmed by 4 bases and the J gene end by 2 bases; junction bases not matched to a gene: 6. CDR1 is SNHLY, CDR2 FYNNEI, per germline.

The chain joins TRBV6-5 to TRBJ2-1; 7 nucleotides align to TRBD1. V lost 0 bases to trimming and J lost 5 bases; unmatched junction nucleotides: 7. Germline V gene sequence: CDR1 MNHEY, CDR2 SVGAGI. The CDR3 covers 16 residues. The DNA for the CDR3 is TGTGCCAGCAGTTACTCGATAGGGACAGAGGACAATGAGCAGTTCTTC. Translation: CASSYSIGTEDNEQFF.

This clonotype was detected ten times or more. This chain uses TRBV6-1 with TRBJ2-7, with TRBD1 matching over 7 bases. V lost 10 bases, J lost 0 bases, and 6 bases stayed unmatched. The germline V gene has CDR1 MNHNS and CDR2 SASEGT. The CDR3 is 13 amino acids. The CDR3 coding sequence is TGTGCCACCCGGGACAGTATCTCCTACGAGCAGTACTTC. As protein: CATRDSISYEQYF.

The chain joins TRBV20-1 to TRBJ1-5, with 7 bases that match TRBD1. This CDR3 has 14 residues. V shed 6 bases, J shed 1 base, and the junction held 6 bases outside the gene matches. Looked up from germline, CDR1 is DFQATT and CDR2 is SNEGSKA (reference sequence). Here the CDR3 reads CSASTGSSNQPQHF. CDR3 bases: TGCAGTGCCTCGACAGGGTCAAGCAATCAGCCCCAGCATTTT.

The V and J genes are TRBV6-1 and TRBJ2-7, with a weak D call TRBD1 (6 bases). CDR3 length: 14 residues. The V gene's germline CDR1 is MNHNS and CDR2 SASEGT. V lost 3 bases and J 3 bases, leaving 12 bases between the germline ends. The CDR3 reads CASSDGNRVYEQYF. Here the CDR3 DNA reads TGTGCCAGCAGTGATGGGAACAGGGTCTACGAGCAGTACTTC.

The rearrangement links TRBV7-2 to TRBJ1-5, with 10 bases that match TRBD1. The CDR3 is 15 residues long. Germline V gives CDR1 SGHTA, CDR2 FQGNSA. Unmatched junction bases numbered 2, after V lost 0 bases and J lost 6 bases. In DNA, the CDR3 is TGTGCCAGCAGCTTAGCTGGGACAGGGGCTCAGCCCCAGCATTTT. Translation: CASSLAGTGAQPQHF.